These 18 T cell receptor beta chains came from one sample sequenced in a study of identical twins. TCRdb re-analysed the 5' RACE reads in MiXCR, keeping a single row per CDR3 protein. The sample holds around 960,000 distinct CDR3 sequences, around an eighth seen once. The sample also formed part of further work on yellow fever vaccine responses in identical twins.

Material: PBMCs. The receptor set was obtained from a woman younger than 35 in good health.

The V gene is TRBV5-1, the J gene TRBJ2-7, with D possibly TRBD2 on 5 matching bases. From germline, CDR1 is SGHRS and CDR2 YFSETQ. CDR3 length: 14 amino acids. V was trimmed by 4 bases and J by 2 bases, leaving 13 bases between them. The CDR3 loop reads CASSPGVLAYEQYF. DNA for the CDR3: TGCGCCAGCAGCCCCGGGGTGTTAGCCTACGAGCAGTACTTC. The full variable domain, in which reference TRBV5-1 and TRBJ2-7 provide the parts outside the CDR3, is KAGVTQTPRYLIKTRGQQVTLSCSPISGHRSVSWYQQTPGQGLQFLFEYFSETQRNKGNFPGRFSGRQFSNSRSEMNVSTLELGDSALYLCASSPGVLAYEQYFGPGTRLTVT.

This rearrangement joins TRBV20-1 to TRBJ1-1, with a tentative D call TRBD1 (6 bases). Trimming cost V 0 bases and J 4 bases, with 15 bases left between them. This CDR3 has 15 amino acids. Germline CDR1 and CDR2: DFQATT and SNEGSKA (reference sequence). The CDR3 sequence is CSARDGGGLGTEAFF. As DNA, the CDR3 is TGCAGTGCTAGAGATGGGGGGGGCCTGGGCACTGAAGCTTTCTTT.

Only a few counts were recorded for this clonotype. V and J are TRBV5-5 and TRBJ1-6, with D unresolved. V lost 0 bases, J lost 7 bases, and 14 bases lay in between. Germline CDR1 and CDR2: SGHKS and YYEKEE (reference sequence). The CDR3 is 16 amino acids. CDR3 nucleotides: TGTGCCAGCAGCTTGGGTGGCAGCGCAACCAATTCACCCCTCCACTTT. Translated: CASSLGGSATNSPLHF. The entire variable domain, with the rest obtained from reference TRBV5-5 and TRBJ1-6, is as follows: DAGVTQSPTHLIKTRGQQVTLRCSPISGHKSVSWYQQVLGQGPQFIFQYYEKEERGRGNFPDRFSARQFPNYSSELNVNALLLGDSALYLCASSLGGSATNSPLHFGNGTRLTVT.

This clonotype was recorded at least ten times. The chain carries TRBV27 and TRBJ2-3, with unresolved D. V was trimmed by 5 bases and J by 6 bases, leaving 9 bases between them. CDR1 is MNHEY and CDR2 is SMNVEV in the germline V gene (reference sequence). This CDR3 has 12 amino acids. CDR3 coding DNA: TGTGCCAGCAGTAGAACGAGGGATACGCAGTATTTT. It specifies CASSRTRDTQYF.

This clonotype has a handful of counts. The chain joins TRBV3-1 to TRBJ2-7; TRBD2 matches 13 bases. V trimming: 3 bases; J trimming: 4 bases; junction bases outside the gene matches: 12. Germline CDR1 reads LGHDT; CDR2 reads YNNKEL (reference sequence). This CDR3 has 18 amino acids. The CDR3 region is CASSQTRGTSGAWYEQYF. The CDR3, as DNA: TGTGCCAGCAGCCAGACGAGGGGGACTAGCGGGGCGTGGTACGAGCAGTACTTC.

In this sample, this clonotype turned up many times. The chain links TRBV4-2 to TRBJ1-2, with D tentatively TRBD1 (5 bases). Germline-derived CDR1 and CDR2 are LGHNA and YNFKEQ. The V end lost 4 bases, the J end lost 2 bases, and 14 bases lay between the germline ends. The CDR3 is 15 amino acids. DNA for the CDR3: TGTGCCAGCAGCCGGCCGGACATTCTCAACTATGGCTACACCTTC. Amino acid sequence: CASSRPDILNYGYTF.

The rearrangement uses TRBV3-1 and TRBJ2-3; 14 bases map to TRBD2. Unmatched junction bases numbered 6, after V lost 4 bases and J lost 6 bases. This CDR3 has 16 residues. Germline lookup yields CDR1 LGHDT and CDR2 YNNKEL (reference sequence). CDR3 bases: TGTGCCAGCAGCCGACGGACTAGCGGGAGGAGGGATACGCAGTATTTT. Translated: CASSRRTSGRRDTQYF.

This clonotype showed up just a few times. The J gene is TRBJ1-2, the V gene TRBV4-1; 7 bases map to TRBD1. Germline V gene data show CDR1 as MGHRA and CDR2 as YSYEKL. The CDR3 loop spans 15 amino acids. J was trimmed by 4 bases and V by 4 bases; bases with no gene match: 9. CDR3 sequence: CASSRDYDRAYGYTF. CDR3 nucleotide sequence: TGCGCCAGCAGCCGGGACTATGACAGGGCCTATGGCTACACCTTC.

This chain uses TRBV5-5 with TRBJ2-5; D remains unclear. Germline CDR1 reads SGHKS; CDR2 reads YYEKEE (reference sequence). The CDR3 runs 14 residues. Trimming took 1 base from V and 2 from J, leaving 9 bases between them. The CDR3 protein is CASSLIPIQETQYF. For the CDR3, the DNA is TGTGCCAGCAGCTTGATTCCCATACAAGAGACCCAGTACTTC. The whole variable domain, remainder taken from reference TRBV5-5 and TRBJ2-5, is DAGVTQSPTHLIKTRGQQVTLRCSPISGHKSVSWYQQVLGQGPQFIFQYYEKEERGRGNFPDRFSARQFPNYSSELNVNALLLGDSALYLCASSLIPIQETQYFGPGTRLLVL.

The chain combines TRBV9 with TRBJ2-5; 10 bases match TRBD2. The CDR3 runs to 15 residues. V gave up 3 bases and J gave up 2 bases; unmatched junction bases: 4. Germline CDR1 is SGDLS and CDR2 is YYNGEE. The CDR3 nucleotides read TGTGCCAGCAGCGCCTCACTAGCGGGACAAGAGACCCAGTACTTC. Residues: CASSASLAGQETQYF.

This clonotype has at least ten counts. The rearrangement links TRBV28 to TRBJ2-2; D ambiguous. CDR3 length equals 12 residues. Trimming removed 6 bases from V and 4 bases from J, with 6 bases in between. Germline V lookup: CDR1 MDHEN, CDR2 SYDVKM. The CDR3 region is CASRHFTGELFF. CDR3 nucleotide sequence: TGTGCCAGCAGACACTTCACCGGGGAGCTGTTTTTT.

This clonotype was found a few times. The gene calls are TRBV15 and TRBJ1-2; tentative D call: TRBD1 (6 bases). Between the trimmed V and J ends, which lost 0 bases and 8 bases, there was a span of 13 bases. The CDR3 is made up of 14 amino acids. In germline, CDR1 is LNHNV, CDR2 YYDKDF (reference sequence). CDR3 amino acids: CATSRDPGAEGYTF. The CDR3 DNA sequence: TGTGCCACCAGCAGAGATCCGGGGGCGGAGGGCTACACCTTC.

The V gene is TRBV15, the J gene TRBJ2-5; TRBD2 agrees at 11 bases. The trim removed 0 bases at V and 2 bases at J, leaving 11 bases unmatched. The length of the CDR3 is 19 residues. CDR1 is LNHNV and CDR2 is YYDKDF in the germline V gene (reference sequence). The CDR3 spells CATSRDRLAGGPGQETQYF. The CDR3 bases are TGTGCCACCAGCAGAGATCGGCTAGCGGGAGGTCCGGGACAAGAGACCCAGTACTTC. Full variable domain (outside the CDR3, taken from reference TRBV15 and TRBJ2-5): DAMVIQNPRYQVTQFGKPVTLSCSQTLNHNVMYWYQQKSSQAPKLLFHYYDKDFNNEADTPDNFQSRRPNTSFCFLDIRSPGLGDTAMYLCATSRDRLAGGPGQETQYFGPGTRLLVL.

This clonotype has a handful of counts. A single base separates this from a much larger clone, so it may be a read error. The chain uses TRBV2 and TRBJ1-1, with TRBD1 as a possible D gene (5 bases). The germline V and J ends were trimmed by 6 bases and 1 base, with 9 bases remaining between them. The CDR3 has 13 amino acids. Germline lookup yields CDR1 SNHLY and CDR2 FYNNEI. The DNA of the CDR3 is TGTGCCAGCAGCGAACAGGAGAACACTGAAGCTTTCTTT. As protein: CASSEQENTEAFF. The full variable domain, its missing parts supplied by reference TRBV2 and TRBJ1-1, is EPEVTQTPSHQVTQMGQEVILRCVPISNHLYFYWYRQILGQKVEFLVSFYNNEISEKSEIFDDQFSVERPDGSNFTLKIRSTKLEDSAMYFCASSEQENTEAFFGQGTRLTVV.

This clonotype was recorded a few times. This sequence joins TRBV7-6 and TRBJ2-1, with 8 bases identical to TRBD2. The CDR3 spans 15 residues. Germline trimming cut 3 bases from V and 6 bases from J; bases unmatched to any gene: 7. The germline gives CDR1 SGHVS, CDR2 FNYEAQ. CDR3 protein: CASSFTSGRFNEQFF. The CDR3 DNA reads TGTGCCAGCAGCTTTACTAGCGGAAGATTCAATGAGCAGTTCTTC.

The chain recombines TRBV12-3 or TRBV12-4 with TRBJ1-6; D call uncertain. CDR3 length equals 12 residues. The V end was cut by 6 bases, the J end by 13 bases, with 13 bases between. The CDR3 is CASRIDVGPLHF. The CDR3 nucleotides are TGTGCCAGCAGAATAGACGTGGGTCCCCTCCACTTT.

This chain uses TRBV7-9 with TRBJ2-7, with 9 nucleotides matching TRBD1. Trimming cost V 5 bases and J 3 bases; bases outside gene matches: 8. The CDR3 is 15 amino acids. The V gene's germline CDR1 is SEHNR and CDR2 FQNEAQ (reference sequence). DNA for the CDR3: TGTGCCAGCAGCCGGGGACAGGGATGGTTCTACGAGCAGTACTTC. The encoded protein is CASSRGQGWFYEQYF.

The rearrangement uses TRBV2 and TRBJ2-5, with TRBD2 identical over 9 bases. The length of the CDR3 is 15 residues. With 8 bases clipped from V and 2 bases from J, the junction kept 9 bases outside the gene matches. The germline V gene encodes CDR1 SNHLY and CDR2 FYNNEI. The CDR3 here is CASDLRGGEQETQYF. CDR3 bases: TGTGCCAGCGATCTTCGCGGGGGGGAACAAGAGACCCAGTACTTC.